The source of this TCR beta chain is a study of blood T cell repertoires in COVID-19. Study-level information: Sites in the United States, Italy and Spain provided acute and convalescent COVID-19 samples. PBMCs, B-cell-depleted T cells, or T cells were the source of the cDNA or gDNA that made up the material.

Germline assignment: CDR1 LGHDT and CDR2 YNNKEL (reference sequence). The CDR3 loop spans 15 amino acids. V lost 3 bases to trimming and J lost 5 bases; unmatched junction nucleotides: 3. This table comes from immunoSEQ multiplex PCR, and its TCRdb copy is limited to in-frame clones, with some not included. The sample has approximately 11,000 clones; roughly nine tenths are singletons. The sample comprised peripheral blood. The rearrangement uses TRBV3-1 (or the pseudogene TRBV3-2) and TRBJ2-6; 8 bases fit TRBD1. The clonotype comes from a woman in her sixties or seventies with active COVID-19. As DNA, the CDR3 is TGTGCCAGCAGCCAGACAGGGGTTAGGGCCAACGTCCTGACTTTC. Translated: CASSQTGVRANVLTF.